These 5 T cell receptor beta chains share one sample of origin, sequenced in a study of post-analysis software for immune sequencing data (dated by TCRdb to the mid-2010s). General conclusions and limits of the study: Roughly 5 TRBV segments, including TRBV5-6, TRBV5-1 and TRBV20-1, were significantly more frequent in patients than controls.

The method behind the library was PCR. Data came from an Illumina HiSeq 2500. Unique molecular identifiers were incorporated into TCR beta cDNA libraries to reduce PCR and sequencing biases. The raw public reads went through TCRdb reprocessing: fastp at Q25, MiXCR clone calling, in-frame beta chains kept. Rows are combined by CDR3 protein, so each entry shows the most common genes and DNA. For this sample the table gives hundreds of thousands of distinct CDR3 sequences, of which less than 40% were detected only once. The ten largest make up 4% to 6% of the sample. Their cognate antigens are unknown. The specimen was blood. The receptors originated from a girl aged 10-17 years with multiple sclerosis.

Remarks on this clonotype: A clone one base away is much larger, so this may be a read error. The V call is TRBV7-2, the J call TRBJ2-3; no firm D call. V dropped 2 bases and J dropped 11 bases, with 11 bases sitting between them. CDR1 and CDR2 from the germline V gene are SGHTA and FQGNSA. This CDR3 has 12 residues. Here the CDR3 DNA reads TGTGCCAGCAGCTTATGCGTTAGCTGGCAGTATTTT. It yields the protein CASSLCVSWQYF.

This clonotype showed up just a few times. The rearrangement links TRBV27 to TRBJ2-3; TRBD2 matches 10 bases. The CDR3 sequence is 16 residues long. Germline V CDR1 and CDR2: MNHEY, SMNVEV (reference sequence). The trim removed 3 bases at V and 6 bases at J, leaving 9 bases unmatched. The DNA for the CDR3 is TGTGCCAGCAGTTTGGGTTCTAGCGGGAGTCGGGATACGCAGTATTTT. This gives the protein CASSLGSSGSRDTQYF.

Turning to this clonotype: Just one base apart from a much larger clone, this may be a read error. The chain joins TRBV25-1 to TRBJ1-1, with 9 nucleotides matching TRBD1. The V gene end was trimmed by 6 bases and the J gene end by 7 bases; junction bases not matched to a gene: 9. The CDR3 is made up of 14 amino acids. Germline V gene lookup returns CDR1 MGHDK and CDR2 SYGVNS. CDR3 nucleotide sequence: TGTGCCAGCAGGGCGGGGACAGGGACTGGTGAAGCTTTCTTT. It yields the protein CASRAGTGTGEAFF.

This clonotype was recorded many times. CDR3 region: CASGTGHSGANVLTF. CDR3 DNA sequence: TGTGCCAGCGGGACAGGGCACTCTGGGGCCAACGTCCTGACTTTC. This sequence joins TRBV5-5 and TRBJ2-6; 9 nucleotides align to TRBD1. The CDR3 contains 15 residues. Germline CDR1 SGHKS, CDR2 YYEKEE (reference sequence). V was clipped by 7 bases and J by 0 bases; unmatched bases: 2.

This clonotype has ten or more counts. V is TRBV12-3 or TRBV12-4 and J is TRBJ1-5; D may be TRBD1 (5 bases). The CDR3 sequence is 14 residues long. V lost 7 bases and J lost 4, with 14 bases in between. This chain's CDR3 is CASTLGGTNQPQHF. DNA for the CDR3: TGTGCCAGCACCCTTGGGGGTACGAATCAGCCCCAGCATTTT.